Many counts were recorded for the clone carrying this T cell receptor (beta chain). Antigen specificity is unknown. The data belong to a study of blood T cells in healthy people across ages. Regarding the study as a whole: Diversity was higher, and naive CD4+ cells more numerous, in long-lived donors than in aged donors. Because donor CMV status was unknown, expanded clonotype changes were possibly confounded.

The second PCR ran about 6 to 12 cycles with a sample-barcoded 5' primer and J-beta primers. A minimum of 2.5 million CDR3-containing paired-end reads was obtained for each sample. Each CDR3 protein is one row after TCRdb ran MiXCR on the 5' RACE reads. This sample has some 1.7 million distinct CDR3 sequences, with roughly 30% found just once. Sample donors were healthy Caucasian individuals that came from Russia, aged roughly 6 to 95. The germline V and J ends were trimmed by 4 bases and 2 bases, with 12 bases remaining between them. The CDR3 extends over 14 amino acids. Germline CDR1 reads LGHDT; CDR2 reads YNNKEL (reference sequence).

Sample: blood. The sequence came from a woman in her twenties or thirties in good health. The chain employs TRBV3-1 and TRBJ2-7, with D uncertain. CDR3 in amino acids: CASSRLSPPYEQYF. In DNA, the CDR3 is TGTGCCAGCAGCCGTCTCTCCCCCCCCTACGAGCAGTACTTC.